This paragraph reports one TCR beta chain. The antigen remains undetermined. PCR was performed a second time for about 7 to 11 cycles using a sample-barcoded 5' primer and a J-beta primer mix. Via MiXCR, TCRdb re-called the 5' RACE reads, giving one row per CDR3 protein. The sample consists of 1.5 million to 2 million distinct CDR3 sequences, 25% to 30% of them appearing once. This record belongs to a study of blood T cells in healthy people across ages. Study outcomes and limitations: A conclusive naive versus antigen-experienced comparison was prevented by the unsorted PBMCs. Estimates based on one million T cells were treated as lower bounds.

There were healthy Caucasian individuals from Russia, aged 6 to 90, serving as donors. Material: blood. This receptor was identified in a woman in her 30s in good health.

CDR3 DNA sequence: TGCAGCGTGGACGGACAGGGCACTGAAGCTTTCTTT. This sequence encodes CSVDGQGTEAFF. This chain joins TRBV29-1 and TRBJ1-1, with 8 positions matching TRBD1. CDR1 SQVTM and CDR2 ANQGSEA come from the germline V gene. V was clipped by 6 bases and J by 4 bases; unmatched bases: 4. The CDR3 spans 12 residues.